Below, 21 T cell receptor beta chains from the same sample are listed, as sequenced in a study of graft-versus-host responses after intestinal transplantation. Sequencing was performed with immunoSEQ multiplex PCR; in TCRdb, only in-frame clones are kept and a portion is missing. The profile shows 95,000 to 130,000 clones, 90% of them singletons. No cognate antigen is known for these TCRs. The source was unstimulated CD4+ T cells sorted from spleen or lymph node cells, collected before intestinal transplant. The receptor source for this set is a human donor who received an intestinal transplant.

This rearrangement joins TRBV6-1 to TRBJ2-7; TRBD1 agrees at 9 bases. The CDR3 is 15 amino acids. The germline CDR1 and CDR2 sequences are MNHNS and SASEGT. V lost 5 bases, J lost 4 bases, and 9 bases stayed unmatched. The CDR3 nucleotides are TGTGCCAGCAGTTTAAACAGGGGGCGCGGTTACGAGCAGTACTTC. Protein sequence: CASSLNRGRGYEQYF.

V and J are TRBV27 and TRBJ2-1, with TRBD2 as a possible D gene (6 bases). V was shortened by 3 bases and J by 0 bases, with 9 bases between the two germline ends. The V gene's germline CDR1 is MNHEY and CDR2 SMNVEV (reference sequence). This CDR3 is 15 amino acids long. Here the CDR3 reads CASSFGGGSYNEQFF. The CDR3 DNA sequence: TGTGCCAGCAGTTTCGGGGGAGGCTCCTACAATGAGCAGTTCTTC.

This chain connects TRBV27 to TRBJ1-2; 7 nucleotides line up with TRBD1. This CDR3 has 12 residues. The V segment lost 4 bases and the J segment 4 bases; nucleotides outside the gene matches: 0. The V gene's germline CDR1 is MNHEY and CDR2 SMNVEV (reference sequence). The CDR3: CASSSGGYGYTF. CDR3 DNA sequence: TGTGCCAGCAGTTCAGGGGGCTATGGCTACACCTTC.

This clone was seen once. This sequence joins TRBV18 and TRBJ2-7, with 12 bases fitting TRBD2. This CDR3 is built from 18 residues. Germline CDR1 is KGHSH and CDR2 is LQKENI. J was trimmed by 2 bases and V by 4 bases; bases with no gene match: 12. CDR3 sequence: CASSLKGATSGGTYEQYF. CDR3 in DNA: TGTGCCAGCTCACTAAAAGGTGCGACTAGCGGGGGAACCTACGAGCAGTACTTC.

In nucleotides, the CDR3 is TGTGCCAGCAGCTACGGGACAGGAACTCCCTATGGCTACACCTTC. Translated, it gives CASSYGTGTPYGYTF. This chain links TRBV6-1 with TRBJ1-2; TRBD1 agrees at 8 bases. Germline V gene data show CDR1 as MNHNS and CDR2 as SASEGT. V was pared by 6 bases and J by 4 bases, with 10 bases of the junction left unmatched. The CDR3 runs 15 residues.

The CDR3 DNA reads as TGCGCCAGCAGCCAAGTGGGGGCCTCCGGAAACACCATATATTTT. It codes for CASSQVGASGNTIYF. The genes are TRBV4-1 and TRBJ1-3; D may be TRBD1 (6 bases). The CDR3 is made up of 15 amino acids. Deletions cut 1 base from V and 4 bases from J, with 11 bases between. Looked up from germline, CDR1 is MGHRA and CDR2 is YSYEKL.

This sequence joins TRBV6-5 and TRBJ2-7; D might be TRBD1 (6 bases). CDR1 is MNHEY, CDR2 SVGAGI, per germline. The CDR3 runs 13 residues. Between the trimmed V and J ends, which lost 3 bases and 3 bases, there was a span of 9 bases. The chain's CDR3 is CASSYGGNYEQYF. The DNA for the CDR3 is TGTGCCAGCAGTTATGGGGGCAACTACGAGCAGTACTTC.

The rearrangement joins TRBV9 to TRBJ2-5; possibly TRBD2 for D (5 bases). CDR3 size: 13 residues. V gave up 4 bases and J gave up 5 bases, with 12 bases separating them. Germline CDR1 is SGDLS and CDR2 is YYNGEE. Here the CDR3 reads CASSPTRSETQYF. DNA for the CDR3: TGTGCCAGCAGCCCCACTAGGTCGGAGACCCAGTACTTC.

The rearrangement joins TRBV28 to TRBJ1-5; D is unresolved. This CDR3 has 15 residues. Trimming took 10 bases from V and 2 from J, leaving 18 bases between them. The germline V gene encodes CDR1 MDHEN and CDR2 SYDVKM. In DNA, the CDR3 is TGTGCCACCCGGGGAAGAAGAAACGGCAATCAGCCCCAGCATTTT. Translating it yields CATRGRRNGNQPQHF.

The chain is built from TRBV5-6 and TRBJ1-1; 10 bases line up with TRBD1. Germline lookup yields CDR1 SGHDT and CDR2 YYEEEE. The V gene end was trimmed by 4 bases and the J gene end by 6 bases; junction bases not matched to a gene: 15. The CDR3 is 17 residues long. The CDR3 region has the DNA TGTGCCAGCAGCGATAGACAGGGGGCTTCGCGAGGCGCTGAAGCTTTCTTT. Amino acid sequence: CASSDRQGASRGAEAFF.

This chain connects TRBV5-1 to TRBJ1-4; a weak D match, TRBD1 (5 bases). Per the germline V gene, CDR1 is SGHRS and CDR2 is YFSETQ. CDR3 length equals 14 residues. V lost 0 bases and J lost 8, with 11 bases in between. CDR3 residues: CASSLVGEGEKLFF. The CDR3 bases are TGCGCCAGCAGCTTGGTAGGGGAAGGGGAAAAACTGTTTTTT.

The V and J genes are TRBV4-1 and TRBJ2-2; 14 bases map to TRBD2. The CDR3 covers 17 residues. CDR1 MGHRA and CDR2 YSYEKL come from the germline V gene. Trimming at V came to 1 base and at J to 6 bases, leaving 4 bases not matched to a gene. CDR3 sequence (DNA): TGCGCCAGCAGCCAAGGACTAGCGGGAGGGCCGGCCGGGGAGCTGTTTTTT. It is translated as CASSQGLAGGPAGELFF.

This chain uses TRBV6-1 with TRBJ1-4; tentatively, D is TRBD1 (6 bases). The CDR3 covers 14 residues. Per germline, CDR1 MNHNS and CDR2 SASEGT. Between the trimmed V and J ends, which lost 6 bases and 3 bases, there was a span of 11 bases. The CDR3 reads CASRRGGSNEKLFF. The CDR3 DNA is TGTGCCAGCAGGAGGGGGGGCTCTAATGAAAAACTGTTTTTT.

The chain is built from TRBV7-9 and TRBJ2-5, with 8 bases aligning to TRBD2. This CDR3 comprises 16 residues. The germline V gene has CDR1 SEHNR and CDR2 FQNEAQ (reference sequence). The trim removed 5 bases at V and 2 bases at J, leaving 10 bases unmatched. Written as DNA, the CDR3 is TGTGCCAGCAGCCCCCGTCTAGCGGGCCTACAAGAGACCCAGTACTTC. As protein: CASSPRLAGLQETQYF. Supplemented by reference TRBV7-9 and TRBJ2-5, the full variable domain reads DTGVSQNPRHKITKRGQNVTFRCDPISEHNRLYWYRQTLGQGPEFLTYFQNEAQLEKSRLLSDRFSAERPKGSFSTLEIQRTEQGDSAMYLCASSPRLAGLQETQYFGPGTRLLVL.

In nucleotides, the CDR3 is TGTGCCAGCAGGGCTAGCGGGAACACCGGGGAGCTGTTTTTT. As protein: CASRASGNTGELFF. The genes are TRBV6-1 and TRBJ2-2, with TRBD2 identical over 7 bases. This CDR3 comprises 14 residues. Germline V gene sequence: CDR1 MNHNS, CDR2 SASEGT. V was pared by 6 bases and J by 1 base, with 2 bases of the junction left unmatched.

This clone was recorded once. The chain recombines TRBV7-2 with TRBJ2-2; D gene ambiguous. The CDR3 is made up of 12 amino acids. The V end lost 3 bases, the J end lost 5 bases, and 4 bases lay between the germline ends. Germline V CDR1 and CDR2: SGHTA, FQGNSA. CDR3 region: CASSFFTGELFF. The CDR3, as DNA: TGTGCCAGCAGCTTCTTTACCGGGGAGCTGTTTTTT.

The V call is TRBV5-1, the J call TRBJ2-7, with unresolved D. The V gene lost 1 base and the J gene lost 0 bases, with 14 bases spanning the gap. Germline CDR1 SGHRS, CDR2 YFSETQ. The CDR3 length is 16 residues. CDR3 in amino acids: CASSLWLLGSSYEQYF. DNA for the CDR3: TGCGCCAGCAGCTTGTGGCTTCTTGGCAGCTCCTACGAGCAGTACTTC. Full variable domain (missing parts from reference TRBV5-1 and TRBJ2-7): KAGVTQTPRYLIKTRGQQVTLSCSPISGHRSVSWYQQTPGQGLQFLFEYFSETQRNKGNFPGRFSGRQFSNSRSEMNVSTLELGDSALYLCASSLWLLGSSYEQYFGPGTRLTVT.

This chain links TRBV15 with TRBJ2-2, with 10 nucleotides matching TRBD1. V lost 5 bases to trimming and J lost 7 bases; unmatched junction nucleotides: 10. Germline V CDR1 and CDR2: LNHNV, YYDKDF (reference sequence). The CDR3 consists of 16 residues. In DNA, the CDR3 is TGTGCCACCAGCCCTCGGGACAGGGGATTTGGCGGGGAGCTGTTTTTT. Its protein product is CATSPRDRGFGGELFF.

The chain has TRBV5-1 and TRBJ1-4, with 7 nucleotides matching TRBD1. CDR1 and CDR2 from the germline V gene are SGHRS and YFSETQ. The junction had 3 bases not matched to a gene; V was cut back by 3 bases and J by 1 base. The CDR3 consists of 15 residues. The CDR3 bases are TGCGCCAGCAGCTCGACAGGGCTAACTAATGAAAAACTGTTTTTT. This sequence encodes CASSSTGLTNEKLFF.

Written as DNA, the CDR3 is TGCGCCAGCAGTGAAAGCGACGGAAACACCGGGGAGCTGTTTTTT. It specifies CASSESDGNTGELFF. The gene calls are TRBV10-1 and TRBJ2-2, with unresolved D. V lost 3 bases, J lost 2 bases, and 10 bases lay in between. Germline-derived CDR1 and CDR2 are WNHNN and SYGVQD (reference sequence). The CDR3 spans 15 residues.

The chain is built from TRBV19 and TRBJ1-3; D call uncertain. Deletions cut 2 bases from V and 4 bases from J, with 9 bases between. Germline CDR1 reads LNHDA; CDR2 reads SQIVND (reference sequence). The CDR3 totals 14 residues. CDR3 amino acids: CASSISQAGNTIYF. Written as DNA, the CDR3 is TGTGCCAGTAGTATAAGTCAGGCAGGAAACACCATATATTTT.